The 27 T cell receptor beta chains below come from one sample, sequenced in a study of T cell responses to AZD1222 COVID-19 vaccine. Libraries were prepared by immunoSEQ multiplex PCR; TCRdb keeps only in-frame clonotypes and omits some of them. This table has about 120,000 clones, 70% to 90% appearing once. The source was peripheral blood, collected on day 0 of AZD1222 vaccination. These receptors originate from an adult in good health.

The chain couples TRBV2 to TRBJ2-7; D is ambiguous. V lost 5 bases and J lost 5, with 7 bases in between. The CDR3 is made up of 11 amino acids. The V gene's germline CDR1 is SNHLY and CDR2 FYNNEI. The CDR3 coding sequence is TGTGCCAGCAGTAACTTGGACGAGCAGTACTTC. This encodes CASSNLDEQYF.

The V and J genes are TRBV7-9 and TRBJ2-3; TRBD2 agrees at 11 bases. The CDR3 covers 17 residues. CDR1 and CDR2 from the germline V gene are SEHNR and FQNEAQ (reference sequence). V lost 1 base and J lost 3; bases outside the gene matches: 6. The CDR3 DNA sequence: TGTGCCAGCAGCTTAGGGGCCCTAGCGGGAGGAACAGATACGCAGTATTTT. Translating it yields CASSLGALAGGTDTQYF.

The chain employs TRBV24-1 and TRBJ2-3; 11 bases map to TRBD2. Trimming cost V 0 bases and J 1 base; bases outside gene matches: 8. CDR1 KGHDR and CDR2 SFDVKD come from the germline V gene. The CDR3 sequence is 19 residues long. The CDR3 DNA reads TGTGCCACCAGTGATTTGCGACTAGCGGGGAGGGGGGGCACAGATACGCAGTATTTT. It is translated as CATSDLRLAGRGGTDTQYF.

This clone was observed once. The chain recombines TRBV28 with TRBJ1-4, with 7 nucleotides matching TRBD1. CDR1 and CDR2 from the germline V gene are MDHEN and SYDVKM. V dropped 6 bases and J dropped 5; count of bases not matched to a gene: 6. This CDR3 is 14 amino acids long. The DNA of the CDR3 is TGTGCCAGCAGATCCGGGACAGTGAATGAAAAACTGTTTTTT. This gives the protein CASRSGTVNEKLFF. Looking up the rest from reference TRBV28 and TRBJ1-4 gives the full variable domain: DVKVTQSSRYLVKRTGEKVFLECVQDMDHENMFWYRQDPGLGLRLIYFSYDVKMKEKGDIPEGYSVSREKKERFSLILESASTNQTSMYLCASRSGTVNEKLFFGSGTQLSVL.

The J gene is TRBJ1-3, the V gene TRBV27; 8 bases fit TRBD1. J gave up 0 bases and V 0 bases, and 10 bases lay outside the gene matches. CDR1 is MNHEY, CDR2 SMNVEV, per germline (reference sequence). The CDR3 sequence is 19 residues long. The CDR3 loop reads CASSLSTLDRGDSGNTIYF. The CDR3 coding sequence is TGTGCCAGCAGTTTATCTACCCTTGACAGGGGAGACTCTGGAAACACCATATATTTT.

This rearrangement joins TRBV7-9 to TRBJ1-4; weak D call: TRBD1 (6 bases). The CDR3 consists of 13 residues. The germline V and J ends were trimmed by 8 bases and 3 bases, with 10 bases remaining between them. CDR1 is SEHNR and CDR2 is FQNEAQ in the germline V gene (reference sequence). The CDR3 DNA reads TGTGCCAGCCGAGGGGGGCCTAATGAAAAACTGTTTTTT. Translating it yields CASRGGPNEKLFF.

The V gene is TRBV12-3 or TRBV12-4, the J gene TRBJ1-2; no firm D call. V was trimmed by 8 bases and J by 8 bases, leaving 12 bases between them. CDR3 length equals 11 residues. The chain's CDR3 is CASGQRGGYTF. The CDR3 DNA sequence: TGTGCCAGCGGGCAGCGGGGAGGCTACACCTTC.

The chain recombines TRBV11-2 with TRBJ1-2; tentatively, D is TRBD1 (5 bases). In germline, CDR1 is SGHAT, CDR2 FQNNGV. V lost 6 bases and J lost 5, with 13 bases in between. The CDR3 has 13 amino acids. The CDR3 nucleotides are TGTGCCAGCAGGCTTGGAGGGGCATATGGCTACACCTTC. Protein product: CASRLGGAYGYTF.

This clone was detected only a few times. V gene TRBV6-4 combines with J gene TRBJ2-2; the match to TRBD2 covers 7 bases. Germline V gene lookup returns CDR1 MRHNA and CDR2 SNTAGT. CDR3 length: 15 amino acids. V was pared by 3 bases and J by 4 bases, with 5 bases of the junction left unmatched. This chain's CDR3 is CASSEGSGGTGELFF. The CDR3 DNA sequence: TGTGCCAGCAGTGAAGGCTCGGGGGGCACCGGGGAGCTGTTTTTT.

This sequence joins TRBV4-3 and TRBJ1-3; no firm D call. V was cut by 1 base and J by 1 base, with 8 bases left in between. The CDR3 covers 15 residues. Germline V gene lookup returns CDR1 LGHNA and CDR2 YSLEER. The CDR3 is CASSQVQGSGNTIYF. The CDR3 DNA follows: TGCGCCAGCAGCCAAGTTCAAGGGTCTGGAAACACCATATATTTT.

This chain connects TRBV7-9 to TRBJ2-1, with D perhaps TRBD1 or TRBD2 (7 bases each). Trimming left V 5 bases short and J 0 bases short, with 14 bases between. The CDR3 totals 16 residues. In germline, CDR1 is SEHNR, CDR2 FQNEAQ (reference sequence). The DNA for the CDR3 is TGTGCCAGCAGCCGCGGGGGACAGAGCTCCTACAATGAGCAGTTCTTC. Protein: CASSRGGQSSYNEQFF.

The rearrangement links TRBV3-1 (or the pseudogene TRBV3-2) to TRBJ2-1, with D uncertain. Germline V gene data show CDR1 as LGHDT and CDR2 as YNNKEL (reference sequence). V was pared by 1 base and J by 6 bases, with 10 bases between. This CDR3 has 14 residues. CDR3 in amino acids: CASSQVGGPNEQFF. The CDR3 DNA follows: TGTGCCAGCAGCCAAGTGGGTGGGCCCAATGAGCAGTTCTTC.

This clone showed up just once. The chain couples TRBV19 to TRBJ2-7, with TRBD1 matching over 7 bases. Germline values: CDR1 LNHDA, CDR2 SQIVND (reference sequence). This CDR3 has 13 residues. Trimming cost V 6 bases and J 0 bases; bases outside gene matches: 2. The CDR3 coding sequence is TGTGCCAGTAGGTCAGGGGGCTCCTACGAGCAGTACTTC. Its protein product is CASRSGGSYEQYF.

A single count supports this clone. The chain joins TRBV5-1 to TRBJ1-3; the D is unclear. The CDR3 is 14 amino acids. Between the trimmed V and J ends, which lost 2 bases and 2 bases, there was a span of 8 bases. Per germline, CDR1 SGHRS and CDR2 YFSETQ. The CDR3 sequence: CASSFQEPGNTIYF. The CDR3 coding sequence is TGCGCCAGCAGCTTTCAGGAGCCTGGAAACACCATATATTTT.

This chain uses TRBV30 with TRBJ2-7; D possibly corresponds to TRBD2 (6 bases). Trimming shortened V by 0 bases and J by 2 bases, and 11 bases separated the two germline ends. Germline V CDR1 and CDR2: GTSNPN, SVGIG (reference sequence). The CDR3 sequence is 14 residues long. The CDR3, as DNA: TGTGCCTGGAGTGTATTACGGGGGACCTACGAGCAGTACTTC. Its protein is CAWSVLRGTYEQYF.

J is TRBJ1-6 and V is TRBV27, with TRBD1 identical over 9 bases. CDR3 length: 14 residues. Germline loops: CDR1 MNHEY, CDR2 SMNVEV (reference sequence). Losses at the gene ends were 2 bases for V and 9 bases for J; bases not matched to a gene: 2. CDR3 region: CASSLRDRVSPLHF. CDR3 DNA sequence: TGTGCCAGCAGTTTACGGGACAGGGTTTCACCCCTCCACTTT.

The chain recombines TRBV9 with TRBJ1-4, with TRBD1 matching over 9 bases. The V segment lost 0 bases and the J segment 8 bases; nucleotides outside the gene matches: 11. The CDR3 consists of 17 residues. Germline V gene lookup returns CDR1 SGDLS and CDR2 YYNGEE. The CDR3 region is CASSVGLARQGGEKLFF. CDR3 bases: TGTGCCAGCAGCGTAGGTCTCGCGAGACAGGGGGGGGAAAAACTGTTTTTT.

The V call is TRBV5-4, the J call TRBJ2-2, with D tentatively TRBD2 (6 bases). This CDR3 region has 16 residues. Germline V lookup: CDR1 SGHNT, CDR2 YYREEE (reference sequence). The ends were cut back, 2 bases at V and 6 bases at J, with 17 bases in the middle. CDR3 in DNA: TGTGCCAGCAGCTTAGGCGGGAATGGTGGTGCCGGGGAGCTGTTTTTT. It specifies CASSLGGNGGAGELFF.

V usage is TRBV5-1 and J usage is TRBJ1-1, with D unresolved. The CDR3 sequence is 15 residues long. With 1 base removed from V and 5 bases from J, the gap between germline ends came to 15 bases. Germline-derived CDR1 and CDR2 are SGHRS and YFSETQ. CDR3 residues: CASSLTAITGTEAFF. The CDR3 DNA is TGCGCCAGCAGCTTGACAGCCATTACGGGAACTGAAGCTTTCTTT.

This chain links TRBV29-1 with TRBJ1-1, with unresolved D. The CDR3 loop spans 12 amino acids. The V gene lost 8 bases and the J gene lost 3 bases, with 13 bases spanning the gap. Germline CDR1 SQVTM, CDR2 ANQGSEA. CDR3 coding DNA: TGCAGCCCCGGGAATCCCTACACTGAAGCTTTCTTT. Protein sequence: CSPGNPYTEAFF.

The chain joins TRBV30 to TRBJ1-2; D remains ambiguous. The CDR3 has 16 residues. V lost 0 bases, J lost 2 bases, and 16 bases lay in between. Germline CDR1 and CDR2: GTSNPN and SVGIG (reference sequence). The CDR3: CAWSVLRARANYGYTF. In nucleotides, the CDR3 is TGTGCCTGGAGTGTATTAAGGGCAAGGGCAAACTATGGCTACACCTTC.

This chain uses TRBV28 with TRBJ1-1; D gene unclear. V was cut by 6 bases and J by 1 base, with 18 bases left in between. The CDR3 is 16 amino acids. Germline CDR1 and CDR2: MDHEN and SYDVKM. CDR3 nucleotide sequence: TGTGCCAGCAGCCTTCTTCCGGCGTTCGGGAACACTGAAGCTTTCTTT. It specifies CASSLLPAFGNTEAFF. Together with reference TRBV28 and TRBJ1-1, the CDR3 gives the full variable domain: DVKVTQSSRYLVKRTGEKVFLECVQDMDHENMFWYRQDPGLGLRLIYFSYDVKMKEKGDIPEGYSVSREKKERFSLILESASTNQTSMYLCASSLLPAFGNTEAFFGQGTRLTVV.

This sequence joins TRBV6-5 and TRBJ2-7; 8 nucleotides match TRBD1. This CDR3 is built from 15 residues. V lost 5 bases to trimming and J lost 3 bases; unmatched junction nucleotides: 9. CDR1 is MNHEY and CDR2 is SVGAGI in the germline V gene. The CDR3 reads CASSPIGTGLYEQYF. CDR3 nucleotide sequence: TGTGCCAGCAGTCCGATCGGGACAGGCCTCTACGAGCAGTACTTC.

The V gene is TRBV12-3 or TRBV12-4, the J gene TRBJ2-5; the D is unclear. The CDR3 consists of 11 residues. Deletions cut 4 bases from V and 5 bases from J, with 5 bases between. This CDR3 is CASSWRETQYF. CDR3 sequence (DNA): TGTGCCAGCAGTTGGCGGGAGACCCAGTACTTC.

The V and J genes are TRBV19 and TRBJ1-6; tentative D call: TRBD1 (5 bases). V lost 3 bases to trimming and J lost 7 bases, with 16 bases between them. Germline V gives CDR1 LNHDA, CDR2 SQIVND (reference sequence). The length of the CDR3 is 16 residues. CDR3 sequence reads: CASSMTWQGDNSPLHF. CDR3 in DNA: TGTGCCAGTAGTATGACGTGGCAGGGAGACAATTCACCCCTCCACTTT.

Here the CDR3 reads CASTSLGGGPNEQFF. The CDR3, as DNA: TGTGCCAGCACGTCCCTTGGCGGGGGGCCAAATGAGCAGTTCTTC. The rearrangement uses TRBV2 and TRBJ2-1; 8 bases line up with TRBD2. CDR1 and CDR2 (germline): SNHLY, FYNNEI. This CDR3 region has 15 residues. Germline trimming cut 7 bases from V and 7 bases from J; bases unmatched to any gene: 12.

The gene calls are TRBV24-1 and TRBJ2-3; D uncertain. V lost 1 base and J lost 6, with 7 bases in between. This CDR3 contains 13 residues. Germline lookup yields CDR1 KGHDR and CDR2 SFDVKD. CDR3 amino acids: CATSDFRSDTQYF. CDR3 sequence (DNA): TGTGCCACCAGTGATTTTAGGTCGGATACGCAGTATTTT.